Presented here are 17 T cell receptor beta chains from one specimen sequenced in a study of cytomegalovirus exposure and HLA in healthy donors. The primer mix had 60 Vbeta and 13 Jbeta primers. Sequencing used immunoSEQ multiplex PCR; TCRdb keeps in-frame clones, though not all of them. The data contain roughly 140,000 clones, almost 80% of them singletons. Input material: PBMCs. The receptors shown here come from a male donor in good health and CMV-seronegative.

The chain is built from TRBV7-2 and TRBJ2-1; D possibly corresponds to TRBD1 (5 bases). Trimming pared 6 bases from V and 9 bases from J, leaving 12 bases between. The V gene's germline CDR1 is SGHTA and CDR2 FQGNSA. The CDR3 spans 12 residues. The CDR3 reads CASRLQRGEQFF. The CDR3 DNA reads TGTGCCAGCAGGCTACAAAGGGGTGAGCAGTTCTTC. The variable domain in full, with the rest retrieved from reference TRBV7-2 and TRBJ2-1, is GAGVSQSPSNKVTEKGKDVELRCDPISGHTALYWYRQSLGQGLEFLIYFQGNSAPDKSGLPSDRFSAERTGGSVSTLTIQRTQQEDSAVYLCASRLQRGEQFFGPGTRLTVL.

The V gene is TRBV5-4, the J gene TRBJ2-2, with TRBD1 matching 9 bases. CDR1 SGHNT and CDR2 YYREEE come from the germline V gene (reference sequence). This CDR3 comprises 16 residues. The V gene end was trimmed by 4 bases and the J gene end by 2 bases; junction bases not matched to a gene: 6. CDR3 sequence: CASSRWTGANTGELFF. The CDR3, as DNA: TGTGCCAGCAGCCGCTGGACAGGGGCCAACACCGGGGAGCTGTTTTTT.

This chain joins TRBV5-8 and TRBJ2-5; D is undetermined. CDR1 is SGHTS, CDR2 YDEGEE, per germline. CDR3 size: 10 residues. V was trimmed by 4 bases and J by 11 bases, leaving 9 bases between them. The CDR3 reads CASSVYEQYF. CDR3 nucleotides: TGTGCCAGCAGCGTTTATGAGCAGTACTTC.

The V call is TRBV7-8, the J call TRBJ2-5; 12 nucleotides match TRBD2. CDR1 is SGHVS and CDR2 is FQNEAQ in the germline V gene. This CDR3 is built from 16 residues. Trimming at V came to 5 bases and at J to 2 bases, leaving 6 bases not matched to a gene. CDR3 coding DNA: TGTGCCAGCAGCCCAACTAGCGGGGGGCCACAAGAGACCCAGTACTTC. It codes for CASSPTSGGPQETQYF.

This clone was detected only a few times. V gene TRBV19 combines with J gene TRBJ1-5; D might be TRBD1 (6 bases). Looked up from germline, CDR1 is LNHDA and CDR2 is SQIVND (reference sequence). V lost 6 bases and J 0 bases, leaving 12 bases between the germline ends. The CDR3 is 15 residues long. DNA of the CDR3: TGTGCCAGTAGGGACAGACCTTATAGCAATCAGCCCCAGCATTTT. Translated, it gives CASRDRPYSNQPQHF.

This clone has only one observation. The chain uses TRBV27 and TRBJ1-1; perhaps TRBD1 as D (6 bases). V was trimmed by 11 bases and J by 7 bases, leaving 14 bases between them. CDR3 length: 11 residues. CDR1 and CDR2 (germline): MNHEY, SMNVEV (reference sequence). In nucleotides, the CDR3 is TGTGCCGTACAGGGCGGATATGAAGCTTTCTTT. Protein: CAVQGGYEAFF.

J is TRBJ2-1 and V is TRBV23-1, with 8 positions matching TRBD2. TRBV23-1 is an ORF, and what it does is uncertain. V lost 4 bases, J lost 7 bases, and 6 bases stayed unmatched. This CDR3 has 14 residues. CDR3 nucleotide sequence: TGCGCCAGCAGTCGGAGCGGGAGAGGGAATGAGCAGTTCTTC. It encodes CASSRSGRGNEQFF.

The V and J genes are TRBV11-3 and TRBJ1-2; tentatively, D is TRBD1 (5 bases). The germline V and J ends were trimmed by 4 bases and 2 bases, with 11 bases remaining between them. From germline, CDR1 is SGHNT and CDR2 YENEEA. The CDR3 length is 14 residues. The CDR3 is CASSSRGWNYGYTF. As DNA, the CDR3 is TGTGCCAGCAGCTCCCGGGGGTGGAACTATGGCTACACCTTC.

The CDR3 region is CAISAESNTEAFF. For the CDR3, the DNA is TGTGCCATCAGTGCAGAATCGAACACTGAAGCTTTCTTT. This rearrangement joins TRBV10-3 to TRBJ1-1; D unclear. V shed 4 bases and J shed 1 base, with 7 bases lying between them. CDR3 length: 13 residues. Germline V CDR1 and CDR2: ENHRY, SYGVKD.

The rearrangement uses TRBV4-3 and TRBJ2-1, with D perhaps TRBD2 (5 bases). V lost 0 bases to trimming and J lost 7 bases, with 16 bases between them. CDR3 length: 16 residues. In germline, CDR1 is LGHNA, CDR2 YSLEER. Written as DNA, the CDR3 is TGCGCCAGCAGCCAAGAGGGGTTTACGCGGGCTAATGAGCAGTTCTTC. Its protein product is CASSQEGFTRANEQFF.

This clone was counted only a few times. The chain recombines TRBV4-3 with TRBJ2-2, with 12 bases fitting TRBD2. The CDR3 length is 16 residues. V lost 0 bases to trimming and J lost 6 bases; unmatched junction nucleotides: 2. The V gene's germline CDR1 is LGHNA and CDR2 YSLEER. The CDR3 nucleotides read TGCGCCAGCAGCCAAGATCCTAGCGGGGGGGCCGGGGAGCTGTTTTTT. Protein product: CASSQDPSGGAGELFF.

V usage is TRBV6-5 and J usage is TRBJ1-1, with 7 bases lining up with TRBD1. In germline, CDR1 is MNHEY, CDR2 SVGAGI. J gave up 1 base and V 7 bases, and 6 bases lay outside the gene matches. This CDR3 has 14 amino acids. CDR3 loop: CASKGGAGNTEAFF. Written as DNA, the CDR3 is TGTGCCAGCAAAGGGGGCGCGGGGAACACTGAAGCTTTCTTT.

This chain connects TRBV9 to TRBJ2-5; 15 nucleotides agree with TRBD2. The CDR3 covers 17 residues. The germline V gene has CDR1 SGDLS and CDR2 YYNGEE. V lost 1 base to trimming and J lost 5 bases; unmatched junction nucleotides: 6. This chain's CDR3 is CASSVSDGLAGGETQYF. The CDR3 DNA is TGTGCCAGCAGCGTATCCGATGGACTAGCGGGAGGGGAGACCCAGTACTTC.

The gene calls are TRBV7-9 and TRBJ1-2, with D possibly matching TRBD1 (6 bases). The V end lost 6 bases, the J end lost 7 bases, and 15 bases lay between the germline ends. The CDR3 runs to 13 residues. CDR1 is SEHNR and CDR2 is FQNEAQ in the germline V gene (reference sequence). For the CDR3, the DNA is TGTGCCAGCAGACAGGGCGAATTCGGTGGCTACACCTTC. Translated, it gives CASRQGEFGGYTF.

The V call is TRBV7-9, the J call TRBJ2-7; D is tentatively TRBD1 or TRBD2 (5 bases each). CDR3 size: 14 residues. Per germline, CDR1 SEHNR and CDR2 FQNEAQ (reference sequence). The germline V and J ends were trimmed by 4 bases and 0 bases, with 10 bases remaining between them. The CDR3: CASSSADISYEQYF. The CDR3 DNA reads as TGTGCCAGCAGCTCAGCGGACATCTCCTACGAGCAGTACTTC.

This chain joins TRBV6-5 and TRBJ2-3; TRBD2 aligns across 8 bases. With 5 bases clipped from V and 2 bases from J, the junction kept 6 bases outside the gene matches. This CDR3 has 15 residues. CDR1 and CDR2 (germline): MNHEY, SVGAGI. For the CDR3, the DNA is TGTGCCAGCAGTCCCGGGGGGGCGTCCACAGATACGCAGTATTTT. As protein: CASSPGGASTDTQYF.

Regarding this clone: Compared with germline, one end of the junction differs, possibly owing to a read error. V is TRBV4-1 and J is TRBJ1-1; a possible D gene is TRBD1 (5 bases). Germline V gene data show CDR1 as MGHRA and CDR2 as YSYEKL. The CDR3 length is 8 residues. DNA of the CDR3: TGTGAGTCAGGGGAAGCTTTCTTT. Residues: CESGEAFF.